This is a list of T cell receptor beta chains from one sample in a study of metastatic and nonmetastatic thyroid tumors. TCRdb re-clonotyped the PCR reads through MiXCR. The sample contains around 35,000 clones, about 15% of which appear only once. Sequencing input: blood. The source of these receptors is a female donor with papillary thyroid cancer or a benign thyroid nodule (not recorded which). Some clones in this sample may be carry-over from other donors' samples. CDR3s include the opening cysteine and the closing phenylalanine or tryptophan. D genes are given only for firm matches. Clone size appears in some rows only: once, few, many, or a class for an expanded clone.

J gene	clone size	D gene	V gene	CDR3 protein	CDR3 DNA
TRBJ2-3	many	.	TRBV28	CASSFARAEFTDTQYF	TGTGCCAGCAGTTTCGCGCGAGCGGAGTTCACAGATACGCAGTATTTT
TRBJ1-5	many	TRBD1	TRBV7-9	CASSRNRGPQHF	TGTGCCAGCAGCCGGAACAGGGGGCCCCAGCATTTT
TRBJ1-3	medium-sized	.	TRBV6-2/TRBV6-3	CASSWTSVSGNTIYF	TGTGCCAGCAGCTGGACTTCCGTCTCTGGAAACACCATATATTTT
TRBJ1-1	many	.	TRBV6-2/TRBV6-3	CASWAGGGTEAFF	TGTGCCAGTTGGGCCGGGGGGGGCACTGAAGCTTTCTTT
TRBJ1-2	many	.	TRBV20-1	CSVTIGTPNYGYTF	TGCAGTGTGACAATCGGGACCCCCAACTATGGCTACACCTTC
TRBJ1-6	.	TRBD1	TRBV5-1	CASREGAGNSPLHF	TGCGCCAGCAGGGAGGGGGCAGGTAATTCACCCCTCCACTTT
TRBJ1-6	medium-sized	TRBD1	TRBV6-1	CASSEATGGNSPLHF	TGTGCCAGCAGTGAAGCGACAGGGGGCAATTCACCCCTCCACTTT
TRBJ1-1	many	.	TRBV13	CASSLGALNTEAFF	TGTGCCAGCAGCTTAGGAGCGTTGAACACTGAAGCTTTCTTT
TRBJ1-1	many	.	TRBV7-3	CASSLTRDGTEAFF	TGTGCCAGCAGCCTAACACGAGACGGCACTGAAGCTTTCTTT
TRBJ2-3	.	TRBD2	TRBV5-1	CASSPLAGSTDTQYF	TGCGCCAGCAGCCCACTAGCGGGGAGCACAGATACGCAGTATTTT
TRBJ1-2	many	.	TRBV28	CASSLGQLYGYTF	TGTGCCAGCAGTTTAGGGCAGCTGTATGGCTACACCTTC
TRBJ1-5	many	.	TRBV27	CASSSTYDQPQHF	TGTGCCAGCAGTTCAACCTATGATCAGCCCCAGCATTTT
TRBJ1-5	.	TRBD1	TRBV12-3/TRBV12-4	CAGSQRDRDGKQPHHF	TGTGCCGGCAGCCAGAGGGACAGGGACGGGAAACAGCCCCATCATTTT
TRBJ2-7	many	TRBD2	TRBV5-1	CASSLVVSGRYEQYF	TGCGCCAGCAGCTTGGTGGTTAGCGGGCGCTACGAGCAGTACTTC
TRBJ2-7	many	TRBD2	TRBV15	CATSNSGLAATQYF	TGTGCCACCAGCAACTCGGGACTAGCGGCAACACAGTACTTC
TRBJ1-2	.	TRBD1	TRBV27	CASSLALGTAGYGYTF	TGTGCCAGCAGCTTAGCGCTCGGGACAGCGGGATATGGCTACACCTTC
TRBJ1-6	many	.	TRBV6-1	CASSEALGFGNSPLHF	TGTGCCAGCAGTGAAGCCCTCGGGTTTGGTAATTCACCCCTCCACTTT
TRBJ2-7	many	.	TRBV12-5	CASGLGGISYEQYF	TGTGCTAGTGGTTTAGGGGGGATATCCTACGAGCAGTACTTC
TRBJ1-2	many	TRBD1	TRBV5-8	CASSPRTGGYYGYTF	TGTGCCAGCAGCCCTCGGACAGGCGGATACTATGGCTACACCTTC
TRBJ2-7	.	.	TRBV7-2	CASSRARKSYEQYF	TGTGCCAGCAGCAGAGCAAGAAAATCCTACGAGCAGTACTTC
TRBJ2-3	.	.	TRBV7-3	CASSLTGQGGADTKYF	TGTGCCAGCAGCCTTACGGGACAAGGAGGAGCAGATACGAAGTATTTT
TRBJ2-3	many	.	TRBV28	CASSPPWDTQYF	TGTGCCAGCAGCCCGCCCTGGGATACGCAGTATTTT
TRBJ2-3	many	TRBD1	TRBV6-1	CASSLTGGDTDTQYF	TGTGCCAGCAGCTTGACAGGGGGCGACACAGATACGCAGTATTTT
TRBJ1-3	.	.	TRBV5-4	CGSSSEVHSVNTIYF	TGTGGCAGCAGTTCAGAGGTTCACTCTGTAAACACCATATATTTT